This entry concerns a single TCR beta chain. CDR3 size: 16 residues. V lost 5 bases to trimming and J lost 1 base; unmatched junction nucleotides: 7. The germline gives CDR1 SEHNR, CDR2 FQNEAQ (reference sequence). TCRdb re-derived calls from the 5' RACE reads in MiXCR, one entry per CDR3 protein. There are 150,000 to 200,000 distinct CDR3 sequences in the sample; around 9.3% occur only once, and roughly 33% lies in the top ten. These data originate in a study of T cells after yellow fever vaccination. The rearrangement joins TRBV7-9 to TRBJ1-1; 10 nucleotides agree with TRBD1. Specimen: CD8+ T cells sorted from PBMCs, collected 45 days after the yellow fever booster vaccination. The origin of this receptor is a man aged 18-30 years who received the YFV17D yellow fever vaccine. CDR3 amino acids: CASSPDRGWANTEAFF. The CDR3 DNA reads TGTGCCAGCAGCCCGGACAGGGGGTGGGCGAACACTGAAGCTTTCTTT.